The rows below give T cell receptor beta chains drawn from one sample of a study of technical replicates of blood from a few donors. The data were produced by immunoSEQ multiplex PCR, yet TCRdb's version contains in-frame clones alone and is incomplete. The data show 99,000 or so clones, 95% seen once. The sample comprised T cells isolated from PBMCs. The origin of the receptors is a human donor in good health. Both conserved end residues are part of each CDR3. Fields, in order: J gene, D gene, clone size, V gene, CDR3 DNA, CDR3 protein. A D gene is named only where the DNA matches it firmly. For some rows the clone size is stated as once, few or many, or as a class when expanded; others skip it.

>TRBJ1-5|.|once|TRBV7-9
TGTGCCAGCAGCTTAGGCTCGGGGAAGGTGGGGCCCCAGCATTTT
CASSLGSGKVGPQHF
>TRBJ2-7|TRBD1|.|TRBV6-6
TGTGCCAGCAGTGCCCAGGGACAGGGGTACGAGCAGTACTTC
CASSAQGQGYEQYF
>TRBJ2-6|TRBD1|.|TRBV13
TGTGCCAGCAGCGACGGACAGGGTTTCCCTACTGGGGCCAACGTCCTGACTTTC
CASSDGQGFPTGANVLTF
>TRBJ2-5|.|.|TRBV4-1
TGCGCCAGCAGCCAGACAACAGGGTTTGTACAGTACTTC
CASSQTTGFVQYF
>TRBJ1-1|TRBD1|.|TRBV19
TGTGCCAGTAGTCTAGGGACAGGGGGAACTGAAGCTTTCTTT
CASSLGTGGTEAFF
>TRBJ2-1|.|.|TRBV2
TGTGCCAGCAGCCCCGGGGAGACTTACAATGAGCAGTTCTTC
CASSPGETYNEQFF
>TRBJ2-7|TRBD2|.|TRBV7-8
TGTGCCAGCAGCTTAAACAGATTACCCCTAGCGGGGATGTACGAGCAGTACTTC
CASSLNRLPLAGMYEQYF
>TRBJ1-1|.|.|TRBV2
TGTGCCAGCAGACTGGACGGAGGCCGGCGAGCTTTCTTT
CASRLDGGRRAFF
>TRBJ1-6|TRBD1|.|TRBV6-5
TGTGCCAGCTTCCGGGACAGGGTTTCACCCCTCCACTTT
CASFRDRVSPLHF
>TRBJ2-5|TRBD2|.|TRBV25-1
TGTGCCAGCAGTGAATACAAGACTAGCGGGTCGGAGACCCAGTACTTC
CASSEYKTSGSETQYF
>TRBJ2-1|.|.|TRBV14
TGTGCCAGCAGCCAGACAGCTATCTACAATGAGCAGTTCTTC
CASSQTAIYNEQFF
>TRBJ2-7|.|.|TRBV5-1
TGCGCCAGCAGCTTGGCAGGGGCCGAAACCTACGAGCAGTACTTC
CASSLAGAETYEQYF
>TRBJ1-1|.|.|TRBV2
TGTGCCAGCAGTCGTTATACTGAAGCTTTCTTT
CASSRYTEAFF
>TRBJ2-1|TRBD2|.|TRBV5-1
TGCGCCAGCAGCTGGGATAGCGGGAGAGGTGAGCAGTTCTTC
CASSWDSGRGEQFF
>TRBJ2-3|TRBD1|.|TRBV29-1
TGCAGCGTTGAGGGGACAGGGACGACTTCTACAGATACGCAGTATTTT
CSVEGTGTTSTDTQYF
>TRBJ2-5|.|.|TRBV2
TGTGCCAGCAGTGAGTCAGGCGTTCAAGAGACCCAGTACTTC
CASSESGVQETQYF
>TRBJ2-5|.|once|TRBV20-1
TGCAGTGCTCACAGTCGGGAGACCCAGTACTTC
CSAHSRETQYF
>TRBJ1-4|.|.|TRBV19
TGTGCCAGTAGTATATGGCAGGGGTTAGGGGAAAAACTGTTTTTT
CASSIWQGLGEKLFF
>TRBJ2-3|.|.|TRBV18
TGTGCCAGCTCACCACCCAGCGGAATCACAGATACGCAGTATTTT
CASSPPSGITDTQYF
>TRBJ2-7|TRBD1|.|TRBV5-1
TGCGCCAGCAGCCTGGGACAGGGGGCCTACGAGCAGTACTTC
CASSLGQGAYEQYF
>TRBJ2-7|TRBD1|.|TRBV29-1
TGCAGCGTTGTTACAGGGGGGACCTACGAGCAGTACTTC
CSVVTGGTYEQYF
>TRBJ1-1|.|.|TRBV6-5
TGTGCCAGCGGTCAGGGCAAGTGGACTGAAGCTTTCTTT
CASGQGKWTEAFF
>TRBJ1-1|TRBD1|.|TRBV6-5
TGTGCCAGCCGGACAGGGGGGAACACTGAAGCTTTCTTT
CASRTGGNTEAFF
>TRBJ2-5|TRBD2|.|TRBV6-1
TGTCGCTCGGGGATAATAGCGGGGGGTAAAGAGACCCAGTACTTC
CRSGIIAGGKETQYF
>TRBJ1-1|TRBD1|once|TRBV2
TGTGCCAGCAGGCGGGGACAGGCGAACACTGAAGCTTTCTTT
CASRRGQANTEAFF
>TRBJ2-7|TRBD2|.|TRBV28
TGTGCCAGCAGTTTAGGGCTAGCGGATACCTACGAGCAGTACTTC
CASSLGLADTYEQYF
>TRBJ1-4|.|.|TRBV15
TGTGCCACCAGCCCTCGGGCGGGACTTGAAAAACTGTTTTTT
CATSPRAGLEKLFF
>TRBJ1-1|.|.|TRBV6-1
TGTGCCAGCAGTGAACCAGGACTACGATATGGAGCTTTCTTT
CASSEPGLRYGAFF
>TRBJ1-1|TRBD1|.|TRBV5-1
TGCGCCAGCAGCTTCGGGACAGGACGGAACACTGAAGCTTTCTTT
CASSFGTGRNTEAFF
>TRBJ2-3|TRBD2|.|TRBV29-1
TGCAGCGTTCCAATGGGGGGGACTAGCACAGATACGCAGTATTTT
CSVPMGGTSTDTQYF
>TRBJ2-3|.|.|TRBV5-1
TGCGCCAGCAGCTTGCGTCTAGACCCAGATACGCAGTATTTT
CASSLRLDPDTQYF
>TRBJ2-7|.|.|TRBV6-5
TGTGCCAGCAGTCAGCCAGGGGTCCTCTCCTACGAGCAGTACTTC
CASSQPGVLSYEQYF
>TRBJ2-1|TRBD2|.|TRBV5-1
TGCGCCAGCAGCCTAGCGGGGAGCGGGTACAATGAGCAGTTCTTC
CASSLAGSGYNEQFF
>TRBJ1-1|.|few|TRBV4-1
TGCGCCAGCAGCCAAGATCTCGAGGGTGAAGCTTTCTTT
CASSQDLEGEAFF
>TRBJ1-1|.|.|TRBV13
TGTGCCAGCAGCGTAGGTAGTATGGCTTTCTTT
CASSVGSMAFF
>TRBJ1-2|.|.|TRBV28
TGTGCCAGCAGTTCCGACCAGGGGAACTATGGCTACACCTTC
CASSSDQGNYGYTF
>TRBJ2-7|TRBD1|.|TRBV27
TGTGCCAGCAGTTTATCGTCGGGACAGCCCTACGAGCAGTACTTC
CASSLSSGQPYEQYF
>TRBJ2-7|TRBD1|.|TRBV5-8
TGTGCCAGCAGGATGGGACAGGGATACGAGCAGTACTTC
CASRMGQGYEQYF
>TRBJ2-7|TRBD1|.|TRBV10-1
TGCGCCAGCAACCCGGGACAGGGGGTGCGAGAGCAGTACTTC
CASNPGQGVREQYF
>TRBJ2-5|.|once|TRBV5-8
TGTGCCAGCAGACAAGAAGAGACCCAGTACTTC
CASRQEETQYF